The T cell receptor (beta chain) described here comes from a study (dated by TCRdb to 2013 to 2016). Looking at the study overall: The study examined whether tumor-infiltrating Tregs in breast cancer are drawn from blood Tregs or arise in situ by conversion from other CD4+ T cell subsets. The full study reports these points: Across 20 to 25 patients, approximately 13% of tumor Treg TRBV12-4/TRBJ1-2 sequences were found to be shared with naive CD4+ cells, compared with under 2.4% shared with blood Tregs or memory cells. The larger-cohort validation was restricted to a single TCR beta V-J rearrangement rather than whole repertoires. The greatest overlap of tumor-infiltrating Treg TCR alpha and beta sequences was with tumor naive CD4+ T cells, followed next by blood naive CD4+ T cells. Tumor memory CD4+ T cell TCR gene usage was found to cluster with blood and lymph node memory CD4+ cells and with lymph node naive CD4+ cells.

Compared with the rest of its sample, this clonotype is large (0.1 to 1%). Its antigen is currently not known. No quality values exist for individual bases; no much larger clone is one base distant. Cells that were CD4+CD25+CD127-/low were isolated as Tregs. In a bigger cohort of under 30 breast cancer patients, the researchers sequenced just a single TRBV12-4/TRBJ1-2 rearrangement in tumor Tregs as well as in blood Treg, naive and memory CD4+ cells. Ficoll density gradient centrifugation was used to isolate mononuclear cells from either lymph nodes or 50 ml of peripheral blood. A purity exceeding 90% was confirmed by FACS for the sorted cell populations. Libraries were built with multiplex PCR. The instrument given in TCRdb is Ion Torrent PGM. In the roughly 20-patient analysis, TRBV12-4/TRBJ1-2 clonotypes were amplified using adaptor-ligated barcode primers. TRBV12-4/TRBJ1-2 amplicons from the roughly 21-patient cohort were sequenced on the Ion Personal Genome Machine system. In the original analysis: For each of nine subset-tissue groups, sequencing data from the five patients were combined, and the groups were compared by unsupervised clustering of TCR gene usage. The Morisita-Horn index was used to calculate repertoire similarity, with shared sequences weighted according to their contribution to each repertoire. Starting from the raw public reads, TCRdb applied fastp trimming at Q25, assembled clones with MiXCR and retained in-frame beta chains. A single entry per CDR3 protein holds the most common genes and DNA from its merged rows. The V and J calls here are based on TCRdb, not the publication. The sample table contains hundreds of distinct CDR3 sequences; only one count was recorded for over 9.5% of them. The top ten hold roughly 20% of the sample.

V was cut back by 10 bases and J by 8 bases, leaving a gap of 20 bases between them. Its CDR3 holds 13 amino acids, cysteine through phenylalanine. The read is trimmed to its CDR3 DNA, 39 bases read in frame from base 1. The sample was Tregs sorted from blood. The V and J genes are TRBV12-3 or TRBV12-4 and TRBJ1-2; too little of a D gene remains to name it. This receptor was taken from a female donor with breast cancer. In nucleotide form, the sequence is TGTGCCATACCAAAGCGCCGGGGATCCGGCTACACCTTC. This gives the protein CAIPKRRGSGYTF.